These 14 T cell receptor beta chains were all obtained from the same sample, sequenced in a study of cytomegalovirus exposure and HLA in healthy donors. PCR was performed using 60 Vbeta and 13 Jbeta primers. Here immunoSEQ multiplex PCR was the method, and the copy in TCRdb shows in-frame clones only, minus some. This sample contains more than 50,000 clones. Sequenced: PBMCs. These receptors were obtained from a man aged 18 to 29 in good health and CMV-seropositive.

This chain connects TRBV28 to TRBJ2-3; D might be TRBD1 (5 bases). The CDR3 is 14 residues long. Germline CDR1 is MDHEN and CDR2 is SYDVKM. With 5 bases removed from V and 2 bases from J, the gap between germline ends came to 11 bases. The CDR3 sequence is CASSRTTLTDTQYF. The CDR3 DNA reads TGTGCCAGCAGTCGGACAACCCTCACAGATACGCAGTATTTT.

The rearrangement uses TRBV4-1 and TRBJ2-7; tentative D call: TRBD1 (5 bases). The CDR3 runs 17 residues. Germline loops: CDR1 MGHRA, CDR2 YSYEKL. Trimming pared 2 bases from V and 0 bases from J, leaving 17 bases between. CDR3 loop: CASSQTDMGLSSYEQYF. The CDR3 coding sequence is TGCGCCAGCAGCCAAACAGACATGGGGCTAAGCTCCTACGAGCAGTACTTC.

The chain has TRBV5-1 and TRBJ2-1; TRBD2 is a possible D gene (6 bases). The CDR3 extends over 16 amino acids. Looked up from germline, CDR1 is SGHRS and CDR2 is YFSETQ. V was trimmed by 5 bases and J by 5 bases, leaving 20 bases between them. CDR3: CASRKNRDSPHNEQFF. The CDR3 DNA follows: TGCGCCAGCAGGAAGAACCGGGACTCTCCGCACAATGAGCAGTTCTTC. The whole variable domain, remainder taken from reference TRBV5-1 and TRBJ2-1, is KAGVTQTPRYLIKTRGQQVTLSCSPISGHRSVSWYQQTPGQGLQFLFEYFSETQRNKGNFPGRFSGRQFSNSRSEMNVSTLELGDSALYLCASRKNRDSPHNEQFFGPGTRLTVL.

The genes are TRBV11-2 and TRBJ2-1, with 7 bases fitting TRBD2. Germline CDR1 is SGHAT and CDR2 is FQNNGV. CDR3 size: 18 residues. V was pared by 0 bases and J by 3 bases, with 11 bases of the junction left unmatched. The CDR3 DNA reads TGTGCCAGCAGCTTAGAGGACGGCGCGGGGGAGGGCTACAATGAGCAGTTCTTC. It codes for CASSLEDGAGEGYNEQFF.

The chain recombines TRBV16 with TRBJ2-5; tentative D call: TRBD2 (6 bases). Trimming removed 3 bases from V and 2 bases from J, with 13 bases in between. This CDR3 is built from 15 residues. CDR1 and CDR2 from the germline V gene are KGHSY and FQNENV. The CDR3 region is CASSHSGTEQETQYF. DNA for the CDR3: TGTGCCAGCAGCCATTCCGGGACTGAACAAGAGACCCAGTACTTC.

The genes are TRBV9 and TRBJ2-1; 7 bases are shared with TRBD2. Germline CDR1 is SGDLS and CDR2 is YYNGEE. The CDR3 runs 13 residues. With V trimmed by 4 bases and J by 10 bases, 8 bases remained unmatched. The CDR3 nucleotides read TGTGCCAGCAGCACTCCGGGACTACGCGAGCAGTTCTTC. Protein: CASSTPGLREQFF.

The V call is TRBV27, the J call TRBJ1-6; weak D call: TRBD1 (5 bases). Germline V gene lookup returns CDR1 MNHEY and CDR2 SMNVEV (reference sequence). V shed 5 bases and J shed 7 bases, with 30 bases lying between them. This CDR3 contains 20 residues. The CDR3 nucleotides are TGTGCCAGCAGTCACCCCCGGGGGGTTATTTGCTTTTACCAAAATTCACCCCTCCACTTT. Encoded protein: CASSHPRGVICFYQNSPLHF.

The chain is built from TRBV5-4 and TRBJ2-1, with TRBD2 identical over 8 bases. The CDR3 contains 15 residues. The junction had 10 bases not matched to a gene; V was cut back by 6 bases and J by 5 bases. Germline V gene data show CDR1 as SGHNT and CDR2 as YYREEE (reference sequence). Here the CDR3 reads CASTLDGRGDNEQFF. Written as DNA, the CDR3 is TGTGCCAGCACCCTTGACGGGAGGGGCGACAATGAGCAGTTCTTC.

The V and J genes are TRBV6-1 and TRBJ2-7; D is undetermined. Trimming left V 1 base short and J 6 bases short, with 10 bases between. Germline CDR1 is MNHNS and CDR2 is SASEGT. This CDR3 has 13 residues. DNA of the CDR3: TGTGCCAGCAGTGAAGGACCCTCGGGCGAGCAGTACTTC. Translated: CASSEGPSGEQYF.

The chain has TRBV9 and TRBJ2-7, with D perhaps matching TRBD1 (6 bases). The CDR3 spans 14 residues. Germline-derived CDR1 and CDR2 are SGDLS and YYNGEE. With 0 bases removed from V and 4 bases from J, the gap between germline ends came to 11 bases. CDR3 in amino acids: CASSVGQELYEQYF. The CDR3 bases are TGTGCCAGCAGCGTAGGACAGGAACTATACGAGCAGTACTTC.

The chain combines TRBV6-1 with TRBJ2-2; 10 nucleotides line up with TRBD1. The V and J ends lost 7 bases and 4 bases, in that order; junction bases with no gene match: 6. CDR3 length: 15 residues. Germline V gene data show CDR1 as MNHNS and CDR2 as SASEGT. For the CDR3, the DNA is TGTGCCAGCATCGGAAGGACAGGGGGCACCGGGGAGCTGTTTTTT. Translated: CASIGRTGGTGELFF.

V gene TRBV19 combines with J gene TRBJ1-1; TRBD1 agrees at 7 bases. The germline gives CDR1 LNHDA, CDR2 SQIVND (reference sequence). With 3 bases clipped from V and 0 bases from J, the junction kept 1 base outside the gene matches. The CDR3 runs 14 residues. CDR3 loop: CASSMGTVNTEAFF. In nucleotides, the CDR3 is TGTGCCAGTAGTATGGGGACAGTGAACACTGAAGCTTTCTTT.

The chain carries TRBV5-1 and TRBJ2-3, with TRBD2 matching over 11 bases. The J segment lost 5 bases and the V segment lost 2 bases, leaving 10 bases of the junction unmatched. The CDR3 runs to 17 residues. Germline CDR1 is SGHRS and CDR2 is YFSETQ. In DNA, the CDR3 is TGCGCCAGCAGCTTCCCAAAACTAGCGGGAGATGTAGATACGCAGTATTTT. Its protein product is CASSFPKLAGDVDTQYF. The variable domain in full, with the rest retrieved from reference TRBV5-1 and TRBJ2-3, is KAGVTQTPRYLIKTRGQQVTLSCSPISGHRSVSWYQQTPGQGLQFLFEYFSETQRNKGNFPGRFSGRQFSNSRSEMNVSTLELGDSALYLCASSFPKLAGDVDTQYFGPGTRLTVL.

A remark on this clone: The identical CDR3 is also encoded by other nucleotide sequences in the sample. The chain combines TRBV7-8 with TRBJ1-5; D might be TRBD1 (5 bases). V lost 0 bases, J lost 5 bases, and 5 bases lay in between. The CDR3 loop spans 13 amino acids. CDR1 is SGHVS, CDR2 FQNEAQ, per germline. CDR3 loop: CASSLARDQPQHF. The CDR3 DNA sequence: TGTGCCAGCAGCTTAGCCAGGGATCAGCCCCAGCATTTT. Filled out from reference TRBV7-8 and TRBJ1-5, the complete variable domain reads GAGVSQSPRYKVAKRGQDVALRCDPISGHVSLFWYQQALGQGPEFLTYFQNEAQLDKSGLPSDRFFAERPEGSVSTLKIQRTQQEDSAVYLCASSLARDQPQHFGDGTRLSIL.